The source of this T cell receptor beta chain is a study of T cells after yellow fever vaccination. Study-level points and caveats: Few clonotypes appeared in both CD4 and CD8 compartments. Contamination of FACS-sorted repertoires by abundant clonotypes from the bulk population could occur. Boosting was followed by the reappearance of most primary-vaccination clones (around 95% CD4, about 88% CD8).

As for this clonotype: What it recognizes is unknown.

J was trimmed by 6 bases and V by 4 bases; bases with no gene match: 5. Germline V lookup: CDR1 LGHDT, CDR2 YNNKEL (reference sequence). The CDR3 sequence is 13 residues long. The authors made TCR cDNA by 5'RACE template switching, adding a universal primer site and UMIs. TCRdb called the 5' RACE reads again in MiXCR, with one record for every CDR3 protein. Of 500,000 to 650,000 distinct CDR3 sequences in the sample, 9% to 15% were seen once. This rearrangement joins TRBV3-1 to TRBJ1-1; 7 nucleotides line up with TRBD1. The receptor's source is a man aged 25 to 40 who received the YFV17D yellow fever vaccine. The sample consisted of PBMCs, taken on the day of the yellow fever booster vaccination. CDR3 bases: TGTGCCAGCAGCCGTCTCGGGACAGCTGAAGCTTTCTTT. It encodes CASSRLGTAEAFF.